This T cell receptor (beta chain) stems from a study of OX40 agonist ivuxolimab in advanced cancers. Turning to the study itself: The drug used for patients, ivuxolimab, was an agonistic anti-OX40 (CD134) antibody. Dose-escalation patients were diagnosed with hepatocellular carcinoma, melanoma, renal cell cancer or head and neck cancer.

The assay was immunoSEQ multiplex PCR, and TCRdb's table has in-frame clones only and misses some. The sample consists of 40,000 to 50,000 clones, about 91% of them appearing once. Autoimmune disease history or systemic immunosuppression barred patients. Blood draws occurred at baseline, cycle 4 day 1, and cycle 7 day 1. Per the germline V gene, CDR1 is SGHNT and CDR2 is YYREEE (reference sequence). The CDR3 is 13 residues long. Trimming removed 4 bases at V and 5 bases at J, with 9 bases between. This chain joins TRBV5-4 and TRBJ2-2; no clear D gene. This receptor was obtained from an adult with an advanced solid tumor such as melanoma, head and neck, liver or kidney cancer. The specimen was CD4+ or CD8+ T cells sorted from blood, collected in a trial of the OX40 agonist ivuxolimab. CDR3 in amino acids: CASSPESTGELFF. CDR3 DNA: TGTGCCAGCAGCCCGGAGTCGACCGGGGAGCTGTTTTTT.